This T cell receptor (beta chain) was identified during a study of blood T cell repertoires in COVID-19. As for the study in general: COVID-19 samples from acute and convalescent phases originated in the United States, Italy and Spain. In each case, the material was cDNA or gDNA derived from T cells, B-cell-depleted T cells, or PBMCs.

Original handling: Reference gene primers were amplified, and this amplification served to estimate nucleated cell counts. The method was immunoSEQ multiplex PCR; TCRdb's version includes in-frame clones alone and lacks a portion of them. The V and J calls and clone size were taken over from that table, and D and trimming were inferred from the DNA. The data show about 260,000 clones, about 87% seen once. The CDR3 contains 16 residues. CDR1 PRHDT and CDR2 FYEKMQ come from the germline V gene (reference sequence). V dropped 5 bases and J dropped 4; count of bases not matched to a gene: 11. Specimen: peripheral blood. The clonotype originates from a man between 60 and 75 years old who had recovered from COVID-19. The chain uses TRBV13 and TRBJ2-7; 10 nucleotides line up with TRBD1. In nucleotides, the CDR3 is TGTGCCAGCAGCCCCCTACCGGGACAGGGGTTATACGAGCAGTACTTC. Residues: CASSPLPGQGLYEQYF.